The TCR beta chain under discussion was sequenced for a study of blood T cell repertoires in COVID-19. Study information: The analysed material was cDNA or gDNA that came from T cells, B-cell-depleted T cells, or PBMCs.

In the source study's methods: Nucleated cell counts were estimated from reference gene primer amplification. Here immunoSEQ multiplex PCR was the method, and the copy in TCRdb shows in-frame clones only, minus some. V and J calls plus clone size are reproduced from that table; the DNA served to infer D and trimming. The sample carries 140,000 to 150,000 clones, 80% recorded once. This clone was seen a single time. The sequence derives from a man between 65 and 85 years old who had recovered from COVID-19. The sequenced sample was peripheral blood.

The DNA of the CDR3 is TGTGCCAGCAGCTTAAGGACTAGTCAGACCCAGTACTTC. This gives the protein CASSLRTSQTQYF. V and J are TRBV7-2 and TRBJ2-5; 7 bases agree with TRBD2. This CDR3 is built from 13 residues. V was clipped by 2 bases and J by 6 bases; unmatched bases: 3. Germline values: CDR1 SGHTA, CDR2 FQGNSA.